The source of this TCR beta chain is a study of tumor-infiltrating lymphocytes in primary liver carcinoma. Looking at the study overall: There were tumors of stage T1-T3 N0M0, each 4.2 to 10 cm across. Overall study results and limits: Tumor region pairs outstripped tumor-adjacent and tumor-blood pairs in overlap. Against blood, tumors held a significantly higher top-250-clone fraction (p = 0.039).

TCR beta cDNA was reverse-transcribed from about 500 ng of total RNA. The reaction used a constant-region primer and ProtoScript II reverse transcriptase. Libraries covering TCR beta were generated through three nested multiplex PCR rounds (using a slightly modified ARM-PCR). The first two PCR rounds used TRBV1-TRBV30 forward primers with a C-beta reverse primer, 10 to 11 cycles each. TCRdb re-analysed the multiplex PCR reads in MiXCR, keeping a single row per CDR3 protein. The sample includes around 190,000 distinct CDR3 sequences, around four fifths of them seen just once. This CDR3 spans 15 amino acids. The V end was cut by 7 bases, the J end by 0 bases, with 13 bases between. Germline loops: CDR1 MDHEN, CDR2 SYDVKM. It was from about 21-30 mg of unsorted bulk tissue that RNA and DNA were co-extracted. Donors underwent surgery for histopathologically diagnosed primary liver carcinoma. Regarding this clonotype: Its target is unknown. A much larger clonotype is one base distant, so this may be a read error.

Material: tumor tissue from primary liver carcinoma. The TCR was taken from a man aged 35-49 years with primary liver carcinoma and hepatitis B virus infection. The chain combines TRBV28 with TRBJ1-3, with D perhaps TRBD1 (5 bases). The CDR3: CASNTRGTSGNTIYF. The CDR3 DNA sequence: TGTGCCAGCAATACCCGCGGGACCTCTGGAAACACCATATATTTT.